This T cell receptor (beta chain) originates from a study of T cells after yellow fever vaccination. CDR3 length equals 13 residues. Germline CDR1 is ENHRY and CDR2 is SYGVKD. TCRdb reanalysed the 5' RACE reads using MiXCR and keeps one entry per CDR3 protein. The sample has some 320,000 distinct CDR3 sequences, over 4% seen once. This clonotype was seen a few times. Germline and junction disagree at one end, which may indicate a read error. This TCR derives from a man aged 18-30 years who received the YFV17D yellow fever vaccine. The specimen was PBMCs, collected 5 days after the yellow fever booster vaccination. The chain recombines TRBV10-3 with TRBJ1-3; no clear D. CDR3 residues: CAISESPGITIYF. The CDR3 DNA is TGTGCCATCAGTGAGTCACCGGGAATCACCATATATTTT.